One sample yielded the 31 T cell receptor beta chains listed below, sequenced in a study of blood T cell repertoires in COVID-19. Method: immunoSEQ multiplex PCR; TCRdb's copy keeps in-frame clones and lacks some. The sample consists of 350,000 or so clones, almost 90% of them appearing once. Sequencing was performed on peripheral blood. These receptors originate from a young man with active or convalescent COVID-19.

This clone was observed a few times. The genes are TRBV9 and TRBJ1-6; TRBD1 might be the D (6 bases). The V and J ends lost 4 bases and 9 bases respectively, with 23 bases between them. The germline CDR1 and CDR2 sequences are SGDLS and YYNGEE. The CDR3 runs to 17 residues. CDR3 in DNA: TGTGCCAGCAGCTCAAAGAAGGGGGGGCTACGGGGTTCACCCCTCCACTTT. Translation gives CASSSKKGGLRGSPLHF.

Comment on this clone: This same CDR3 is encoded by further DNA sequences in the sample. V and J are TRBV27 and TRBJ1-6; the D gene is possibly TRBD1 (5 bases). V lost 3 bases and J lost 8, with 8 bases in between. This CDR3 comprises 13 residues. Germline-derived CDR1 and CDR2 are MNHEY and SMNVEV (reference sequence). In nucleotides, the CDR3 is TGTGCCAGCAGTTTTCGGGACTATTCACCCCTCCACTTT. The encoded protein is CASSFRDYSPLHF.

This clone showed up just once. The chain carries TRBV6-5 and TRBJ2-5; 9 nucleotides line up with TRBD2. V shed 1 base and J 4 bases; nucleotides not matched to a gene: 4. There are 15 residues in the CDR3. The germline CDR1 and CDR2 sequences are MNHEY and SVGAGI. CDR3 sequence reads: CASSYLRGGVETQYF. DNA of the CDR3: TGTGCCAGCAGTTACTTGCGGGGGGGGGTAGAGACCCAGTACTTC.

The V call is TRBV5-1, the J call TRBJ2-7, with 9 bases lining up with TRBD1. CDR3 length equals 16 residues. Unmatched junction bases numbered 9, after V lost 3 bases and J lost 2 bases. Germline V gene lookup returns CDR1 SGHRS and CDR2 YFSETQ. The CDR3 loop reads CASSWTGTGTAYEQYF. The DNA of the CDR3 is TGCGCCAGCAGCTGGACCGGGACAGGGACAGCCTACGAGCAGTACTTC.

The chain joins TRBV2 to TRBJ2-7; 7 bases are a match to TRBD1. This CDR3 region has 15 residues. Germline values: CDR1 SNHLY, CDR2 FYNNEI. V lost 2 bases to trimming and J lost 4 bases; unmatched junction nucleotides: 8. Written as DNA, the CDR3 is TGTGCCAGCAGTGAAACCAACAGGGGAAAATACGAGCAGTACTTC. This codes for CASSETNRGKYEQYF.

The V call is TRBV27, the J call TRBJ2-7; a weak D match, TRBD1 (7 bases). Per germline, CDR1 MNHEY and CDR2 SMNVEV (reference sequence). Trimming removed 5 bases from V and 4 bases from J, with 12 bases in between. This CDR3 contains 13 residues. This CDR3 is CASSRRGLYEQYF. The CDR3 nucleotides read TGTGCCAGCAGTAGGAGGGGGCTATACGAGCAGTACTTC.

This clone appeared a single time. This chain uses TRBV2 with TRBJ2-7; 11 bases line up with TRBD1. The germline V gene encodes CDR1 SNHLY and CDR2 FYNNEI. The CDR3 has 14 residues. Trimming took 6 bases from V and 0 from J; bases not matched to a gene: 1. The DNA for the CDR3 is TGTGCCAGCAGGGGGACAGGGGGCTCCTACGAGCAGTACTTC. This sequence encodes CASRGTGGSYEQYF. The variable domain in full, completed from reference TRBV2 and TRBJ2-7, reads EPEVTQTPSHQVTQMGQEVILRCVPISNHLYFYWYRQILGQKVEFLVSFYNNEISEKSEIFDDQFSVERPDGSNFTLKIRSTKLEDSAMYFCASRGTGGSYEQYFGPGTRLTVT.

The rearrangement joins TRBV6-5 to TRBJ2-7; TRBD2 matches 7 bases. The junction had 6 bases not matched to a gene; V was cut back by 6 bases and J by 1 base. Germline assignment: CDR1 MNHEY and CDR2 SVGAGI. This CDR3 contains 14 residues. The CDR3 protein is CASRGLEKSYEQYF. The CDR3 DNA reads as TGTGCCAGCAGAGGACTAGAGAAATCCTACGAGCAGTACTTC.

The rearrangement uses TRBV5-6 and TRBJ2-3; D is uncertain. The V end lost 0 bases, the J end lost 4 bases, and 12 bases lay between the germline ends. Germline CDR1 reads SGHDT; CDR2 reads YYEEEE. This CDR3 is built from 15 residues. CDR3 sequence: CASSLAARVSDTQYF. CDR3 in DNA: TGTGCCAGCAGCTTGGCCGCTCGGGTTTCAGATACGCAGTATTTT.

This rearrangement joins TRBV6-2 or TRBV6-3 to TRBJ1-2; perhaps TRBD1 as D (5 bases). This CDR3 comprises 13 residues. The V end lost 6 bases, the J end lost 0 bases, and 8 bases lay between the germline ends. Germline values: CDR1 MNHEY, CDR2 SVGEGT. In nucleotides, the CDR3 is TGTGCCAGCAGCCCCAGGGCTAACTATGGCTACACCTTC. This codes for CASSPRANYGYTF.

The V and J genes are TRBV3-1 (or the pseudogene TRBV3-2) and TRBJ2-3; TRBD1 agrees at 7 bases. V lost 3 bases and J lost 7; bases outside the gene matches: 10. Germline V gene sequence: CDR1 LGHDT, CDR2 YNNKEL (reference sequence). The CDR3 has 15 amino acids. The DNA of the CDR3 is TGTGCCAGCAGCCACCTGGGGACAGATTCCAATACGCAGTATTTT. Its translation: CASSHLGTDSNTQYF.

The rearrangement uses TRBV5-6 and TRBJ2-5; D is unresolved. Per the germline V gene, CDR1 is SGHDT and CDR2 is YYEEEE. V lost 0 bases and J lost 2, with 11 bases in between. This CDR3 spans 15 amino acids. CDR3 nucleotide sequence: TGTGCCAGCAGCTTGGCCAGAACAGTTCAAGAGACCCAGTACTTC. This translates into CASSLARTVQETQYF. The full variable domain, rest sourced from reference TRBV5-6 and TRBJ2-5, is DAGVTQSPTHLIKTRGQQVTLRCSPKSGHDTVSWYQQALGQGPQFIFQYYEEEERQRGNFPDRFSGHQFPNYSSELNVNALLLGDSALYLCASSLARTVQETQYFGPGTRLLVL.

V gene TRBV5-8 combines with J gene TRBJ2-7, with 9 bases aligning to TRBD1. Germline V CDR1 and CDR2: SGHTS, YDEGEE. The CDR3 is 15 residues long. The J segment lost 1 base and the V segment lost 3 bases, leaving 5 bases of the junction unmatched. The CDR3 region has the DNA TGTGCCAGCAGCTGGACCGACAGGGGGTCCTACGAGCAGTACTTC. It codes for CASSWTDRGSYEQYF.

V gene TRBV5-1 combines with J gene TRBJ1-1, with D maybe TRBD1 (6 bases). Per the germline V gene, CDR1 is SGHRS and CDR2 is YFSETQ. This CDR3 spans 14 amino acids. Trimming took off 4 bases at V and 2 bases at J, with 12 bases between the two ends. CDR3 nucleotide sequence: TGCGCCAGCAGCCGGGGGGACATCAACACTGAAGCTTTCTTT. It translates to CASSRGDINTEAFF.

The DNA for the CDR3 is TGTGCCACAGGACAGGCAGATACGCAGTATTTT. As protein: CATGQADTQYF. The chain has TRBV10-3 and TRBJ2-3; 7 bases match TRBD1. This CDR3 has 11 residues. Germline assignment: CDR1 ENHRY and CDR2 SYGVKD. V was pared by 10 bases and J by 4 bases, with 2 bases of the junction left unmatched.

The chain combines TRBV7-2 with TRBJ1-3; D call uncertain. Germline V gene data show CDR1 as SGHTA and CDR2 as FQGNSA. With 8 bases removed from V and 1 base from J, the gap between germline ends came to 15 bases. The CDR3 loop spans 15 amino acids. This CDR3 is CASASSSGSGNTIYF. The CDR3 region has the DNA TGTGCCAGCGCTAGCTCCTCGGGTTCTGGAAACACCATATATTTT.

This CDR3 is CASSLSGQGASEQFF. DNA for the CDR3: TGTGCCAGCAGTTTATCCGGACAGGGGGCTAGTGAGCAGTTCTTC. V gene TRBV27 combines with J gene TRBJ2-1; the match to TRBD1 covers 11 bases. Trimming took 0 bases from V and 9 from J; bases not matched to a gene: 4. CDR3 length: 15 amino acids. Germline assignment: CDR1 MNHEY and CDR2 SMNVEV (reference sequence).

The chain joins TRBV25-1 to TRBJ1-3; 7 nucleotides agree with TRBD1. V shed 4 bases, J shed 0 bases, and the junction held 6 bases outside the gene matches. Germline V lookup: CDR1 MGHDK, CDR2 SYGVNS. The CDR3 has 16 amino acids. CDR3 DNA: TGTGCCAGCAGTGGGCTGACAGGGCCCTCTGGAAACACCATATATTTT. It yields the protein CASSGLTGPSGNTIYF.

The genes are TRBV11-2 and TRBJ2-7; D is unresolved. This CDR3 comprises 13 residues. Germline V lookup: CDR1 SGHAT, CDR2 FQNNGV. The V gene lost 6 bases and the J gene lost 2 bases, with 11 bases spanning the gap. The CDR3 coding sequence is TGTGCCAGCAGGAAGGTGGCGGCCTACGAGCAGTACTTC. Amino acids: CASRKVAAYEQYF.

J is TRBJ2-3 and V is TRBV7-9, with 13 bases matching TRBD2. This CDR3 is built from 18 residues. From germline, CDR1 is SEHNR and CDR2 FQNEAQ (reference sequence). J lost 1 base, V lost 8 bases, and 12 bases had no gene match. This chain's CDR3 is CASGPGTSGTEGTDTQYF. The CDR3 bases are TGTGCCAGCGGACCCGGGACTAGCGGGACTGAGGGCACAGATACGCAGTATTTT.

This clone was found a few times. The chain couples TRBV10-1 to TRBJ2-3; TRBD2 matches at 7 bases. V lost 7 bases, J lost 1 base, and 5 bases stayed unmatched. CDR1 is WNHNN and CDR2 is SYGVQD in the germline V gene (reference sequence). The CDR3 extends over 14 amino acids. CDR3 region: CASTMGGGTDTQYF. The CDR3 DNA reads TGCGCCAGCACTATGGGGGGGGGCACAGATACGCAGTATTTT.

This clone occurred once. This rearrangement joins TRBV19 to TRBJ2-7, with D tentatively TRBD2 (6 bases). Germline-derived CDR1 and CDR2 are LNHDA and SQIVND (reference sequence). This CDR3 is built from 16 residues. Trimming cost V 1 base and J 2 bases, with 15 bases left between them. CDR3 DNA: TGTGCCAGTAGTATAGGGATAGCGGTGCAGACCTACGAGCAGTACTTC. This translates into CASSIGIAVQTYEQYF.

As DNA, the CDR3 is TGCGCCAGCCTGGAATGGACTTACGAGCAGTACTTC. Its protein product is CASLEWTYEQYF. This chain links TRBV10-1 with TRBJ2-7; D is perhaps TRBD2 (5 bases). Trimming stripped 8 bases from V and 4 bases from J, with 12 bases between. Looked up from germline, CDR1 is WNHNN and CDR2 is SYGVQD (reference sequence). This CDR3 is built from 12 residues.

The chain carries TRBV29-1 and TRBJ1-1; D is perhaps TRBD1 (6 bases). The CDR3 has 16 amino acids. Trimming cost V 6 bases and J 1 base, with 21 bases left between them. Germline V gene data show CDR1 as SQVTM and CDR2 as ANQGSEA. CDR3 sequence: CSVRAQGTLGNTEAFF. In DNA form, the CDR3 reads TGCAGCGTGAGGGCCCAGGGGACCCTGGGGAACACTGAAGCTTTCTTT. The entire variable domain, with the rest obtained from reference TRBV29-1 and TRBJ1-1, is as follows: SAVISQKPSRDICQRGTSLTIQCQVDSQVTMMFWYRQQPGQSLTLIATANQGSEATYESGFVIDKFPISRPNLTFSTLTVSNMSPEDSSIYLCSVRAQGTLGNTEAFFGQGTRLTVV.

The CDR3, as DNA: TGTGCCAGCAGCCCGCAACGGGCTCTAGCGGGAGATGTCGAGCAGTACTTC. Residues: CASSPQRALAGDVEQYF. The genes are TRBV3-1 (or the pseudogene TRBV3-2) and TRBJ2-7, with 10 bases lining up with TRBD2. The CDR3 is made up of 17 amino acids. V was clipped by 4 bases and J by 6 bases; unmatched bases: 15. Germline CDR1 reads LGHDT; CDR2 reads YNNKEL (reference sequence).

The rearrangement joins TRBV6-6 to TRBJ1-1, with a possible D match to TRBD1 (6 bases). V gave up 6 bases and J gave up 1 base, with 9 bases separating them. The CDR3 is 13 amino acids. From germline, CDR1 is MNHNY and CDR2 SVGAGI (reference sequence). The CDR3, as DNA: TGTGCCAGCAGCAGGACAGCGAACACTGAAGCTTTCTTT. Translated, it gives CASSRTANTEAFF.

The chain carries TRBV5-4 and TRBJ2-7, with 7 bases aligning to TRBD2. V lost 2 bases and J lost 3; bases outside the gene matches: 11. This CDR3 region has 16 residues. Germline V gene data show CDR1 as SGHNT and CDR2 as YYREEE (reference sequence). CDR3 sequence reads: CASSFLGAAGRYEQYF. CDR3 DNA sequence: TGTGCCAGCAGCTTTCTCGGCGCAGCGGGGCGCTACGAGCAGTACTTC.

The chain is built from TRBV29-1 and TRBJ1-2; D possibly corresponds to TRBD1 (6 bases). The CDR3 extends over 13 amino acids. The germline gives CDR1 SQVTM, CDR2 ANQGSEA. Trimming removed 6 bases at V and 2 bases at J, with 13 bases between. For the CDR3, the DNA is TGCAGCGTCCAAGGACAGAACAACTATGGCTACACCTTC. Protein sequence: CSVQGQNNYGYTF. The whole variable domain, filled in from reference TRBV29-1 and TRBJ1-2, reads SAVISQKPSRDICQRGTSLTIQCQVDSQVTMMFWYRQQPGQSLTLIATANQGSEATYESGFVIDKFPISRPNLTFSTLTVSNMSPEDSSIYLCSVQGQNNYGYTFGSGTRLTVV.

The chain employs TRBV6-2 or TRBV6-3 and TRBJ1-1; D gene ambiguous. The V gene's germline CDR1 is MNHEY and CDR2 SVGEGT. Trimming pared 6 bases from V and 4 bases from J, leaving 12 bases between. The length of the CDR3 is 13 residues. CDR3 bases: TGTGCCAGCAGCCGCCCTGGGCGCACTGAAGCTTTCTTT. Its protein product is CASSRPGRTEAFF.

V and J are TRBV18 and TRBJ2-7; D gene uncertain. CDR1 is KGHSH and CDR2 is LQKENI in the germline V gene. V was shortened by 0 bases and J by 1 base, with 7 bases between the two germline ends. The CDR3 has 14 residues. The CDR3 DNA reads TGTGCCAGCTCACCACCTGCAGGATCCTACGAGCAGTACTTC. It encodes CASSPPAGSYEQYF.

The chain uses TRBV9 and TRBJ2-3; 11 bases are a match to TRBD1. This CDR3 has 17 amino acids. Trimming at V came to 2 bases and at J to 5 bases, leaving 10 bases not matched to a gene. The germline V gene encodes CDR1 SGDLS and CDR2 YYNGEE. The CDR3 region is CASSVENIGTGGDTQYF. CDR3 nucleotide sequence: TGTGCCAGCAGCGTCGAAAATATCGGGACAGGGGGAGATACGCAGTATTTT.